The clone carrying this T cell receptor (beta chain) came up many times. Its matching antigen is unknown. The data stem from a study of T-cell memory formation after mild COVID-19. Study-wide results and caveats: The SARS-CoV-2 specificity of second-wave clones reaching peak at day 37 remained unverified. Day 15 to 85 contractors were CD4/CD8 balanced; later expanders leaned CD4+.

MiXCR, run by TCRdb on the 5' RACE reads, gives a single entry per CDR3 protein. Seen here are about 140,000 distinct CDR3 sequences, around 15% observed once, and the top ten hold about 26%. The germline V gene encodes CDR1 DFQATT and CDR2 SNEGSKA (reference sequence). This CDR3 spans 8 amino acids. Trimming pared 6 bases from V and 6 bases from J, leaving 2 bases between. V gene TRBV20-1 combines with J gene TRBJ1-2; the D is unclear. The specimen sequenced was PBMCs or a T cell subset sorted from them (not recorded which). The origin of this receptor is an adult woman who had mild COVID-19 (a few samples of this study predate the infection). Cell type and time point are not known. The CDR3 nucleotides are TGCAGTGCCGATGGCTACACCTTC. Residues: CSADGYTF.